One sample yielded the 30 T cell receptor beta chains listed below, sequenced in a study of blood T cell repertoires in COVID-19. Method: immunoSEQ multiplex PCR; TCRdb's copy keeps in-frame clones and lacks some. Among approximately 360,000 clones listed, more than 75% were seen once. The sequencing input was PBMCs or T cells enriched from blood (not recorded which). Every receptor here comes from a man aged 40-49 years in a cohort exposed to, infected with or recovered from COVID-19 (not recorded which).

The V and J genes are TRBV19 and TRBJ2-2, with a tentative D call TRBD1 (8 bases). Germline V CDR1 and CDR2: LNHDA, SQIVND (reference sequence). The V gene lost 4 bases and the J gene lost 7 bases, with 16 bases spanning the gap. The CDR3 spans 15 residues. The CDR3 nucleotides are TGTGCCAGTAGTACCTCGGACAGGGAGGGCGGGGAGCTGTTTTTT. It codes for CASSTSDREGGELFF. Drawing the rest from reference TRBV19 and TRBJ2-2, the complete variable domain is DGGITQSPKYLFRKEGQNVTLSCEQNLNHDAMYWYRQDPGQGLRLIYYSQIVNDFQKGDIAEGYSVSREKKESFPLTVTSAQKNPTAFYLCASSTSDREGGELFFGEGSRLTVL.

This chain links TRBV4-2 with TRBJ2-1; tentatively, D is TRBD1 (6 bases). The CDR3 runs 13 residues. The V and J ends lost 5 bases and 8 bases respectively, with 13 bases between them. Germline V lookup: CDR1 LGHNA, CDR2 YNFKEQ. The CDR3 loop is CASSRQVADEQFF. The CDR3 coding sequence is TGTGCCAGCAGCAGACAGGTCGCGGATGAGCAGTTCTTC.

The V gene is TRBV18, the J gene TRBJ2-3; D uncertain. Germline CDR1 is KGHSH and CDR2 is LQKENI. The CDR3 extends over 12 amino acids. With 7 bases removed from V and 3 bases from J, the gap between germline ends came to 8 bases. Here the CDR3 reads CASYLTTDTQYF. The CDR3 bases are TGTGCCAGCTACCTAACGACAGATACGCAGTATTTT. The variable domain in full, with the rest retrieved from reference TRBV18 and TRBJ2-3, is NAGVMQNPRHLVRRRGQEARLRCSPMKGHSHVYWYRQLPEEGLKFMVYLQKENIIDESGMPKERFSAEFPKEGPSILRIQQVVRGDSAAYFCASYLTTDTQYFGPGTRLTVL.

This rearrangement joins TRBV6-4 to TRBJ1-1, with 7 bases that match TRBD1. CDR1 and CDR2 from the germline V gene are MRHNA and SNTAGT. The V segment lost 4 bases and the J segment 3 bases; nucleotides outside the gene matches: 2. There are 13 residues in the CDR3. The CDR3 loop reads CASSATGYTEAFF. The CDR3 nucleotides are TGTGCCAGCAGTGCGACAGGGTACACTGAAGCTTTCTTT.

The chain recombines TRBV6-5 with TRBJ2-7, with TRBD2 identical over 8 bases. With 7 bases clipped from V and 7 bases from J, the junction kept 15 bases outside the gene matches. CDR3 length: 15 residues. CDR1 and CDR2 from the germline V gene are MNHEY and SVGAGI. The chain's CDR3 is CASNAGAGGLREQYF. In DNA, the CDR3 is TGTGCCAGCAACGCTGGGGCGGGAGGATTGAGAGAGCAGTACTTC.

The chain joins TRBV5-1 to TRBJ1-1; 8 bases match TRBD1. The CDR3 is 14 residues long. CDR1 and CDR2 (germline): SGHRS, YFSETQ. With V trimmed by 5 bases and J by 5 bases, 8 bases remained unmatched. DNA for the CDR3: TGCGCCAGCAGAGGACAGGGAACGGGAACTGAAGCTTTCTTT. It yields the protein CASRGQGTGTEAFF. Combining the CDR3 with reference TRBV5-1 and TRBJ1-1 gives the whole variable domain KAGVTQTPRYLIKTRGQQVTLSCSPISGHRSVSWYQQTPGQGLQFLFEYFSETQRNKGNFPGRFSGRQFSNSRSEMNVSTLELGDSALYLCASRGQGTGTEAFFGQGTRLTVV.

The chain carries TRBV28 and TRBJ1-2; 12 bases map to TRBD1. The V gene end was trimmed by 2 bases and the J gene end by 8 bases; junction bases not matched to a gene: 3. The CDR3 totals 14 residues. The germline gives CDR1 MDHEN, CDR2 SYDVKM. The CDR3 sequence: CASSLRDRGRGYTF. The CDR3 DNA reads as TGTGCCAGCAGTTTAAGGGACAGGGGGCGAGGCTACACCTTC.

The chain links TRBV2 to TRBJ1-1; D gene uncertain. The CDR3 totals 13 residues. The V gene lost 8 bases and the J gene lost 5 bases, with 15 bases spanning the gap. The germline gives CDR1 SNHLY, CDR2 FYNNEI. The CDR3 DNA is TGTGCCAGCCTACGGGGTATGGGAACTGAAGCTTTCTTT. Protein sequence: CASLRGMGTEAFF.

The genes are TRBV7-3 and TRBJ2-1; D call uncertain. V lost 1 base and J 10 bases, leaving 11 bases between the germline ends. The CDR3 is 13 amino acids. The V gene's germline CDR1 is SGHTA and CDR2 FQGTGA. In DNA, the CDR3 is TGTGCCAGCAGCTTAAGCCCTAAGTGGGAGCAGTTCTTC. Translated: CASSLSPKWEQFF.

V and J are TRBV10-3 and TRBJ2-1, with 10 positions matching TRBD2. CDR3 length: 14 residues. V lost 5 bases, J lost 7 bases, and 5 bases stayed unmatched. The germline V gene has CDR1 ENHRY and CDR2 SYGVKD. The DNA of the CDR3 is TGTGCCATCAGTAAGCGGGAGGGGAGTAATGAGCAGTTCTTC. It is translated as CAISKREGSNEQFF.

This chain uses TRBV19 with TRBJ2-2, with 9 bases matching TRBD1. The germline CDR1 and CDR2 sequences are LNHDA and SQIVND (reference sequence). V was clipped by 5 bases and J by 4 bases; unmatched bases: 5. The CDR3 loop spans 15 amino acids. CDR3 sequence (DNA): TGTGCCAGTAGTCGAACAGGGGGCTTCACCGGGGAGCTGTTTTTT. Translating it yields CASSRTGGFTGELFF.

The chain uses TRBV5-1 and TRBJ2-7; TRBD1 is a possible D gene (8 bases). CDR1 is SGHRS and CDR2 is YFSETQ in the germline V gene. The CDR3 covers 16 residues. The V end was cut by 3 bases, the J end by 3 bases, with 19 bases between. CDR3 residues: CASSYGQGGIFYEQYF. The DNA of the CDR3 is TGCGCCAGCAGCTACGGACAGGGAGGGATCTTCTACGAGCAGTACTTC.

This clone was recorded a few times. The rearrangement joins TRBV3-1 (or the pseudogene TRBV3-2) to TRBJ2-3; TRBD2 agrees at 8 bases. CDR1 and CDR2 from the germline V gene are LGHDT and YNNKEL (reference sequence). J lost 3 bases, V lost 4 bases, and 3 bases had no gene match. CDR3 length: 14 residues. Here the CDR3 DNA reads TGTGCCAGCAGCCGTAGCGGGATGACAGATACGCAGTATTTT. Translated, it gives CASSRSGMTDTQYF.

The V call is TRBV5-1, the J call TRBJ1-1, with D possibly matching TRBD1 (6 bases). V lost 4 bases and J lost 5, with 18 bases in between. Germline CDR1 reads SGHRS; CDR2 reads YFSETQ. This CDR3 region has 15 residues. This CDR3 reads CASSPNWGGGTEAFF. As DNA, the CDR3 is TGCGCCAGCAGCCCTAATTGGGGGGGCGGAACTGAAGCTTTCTTT.

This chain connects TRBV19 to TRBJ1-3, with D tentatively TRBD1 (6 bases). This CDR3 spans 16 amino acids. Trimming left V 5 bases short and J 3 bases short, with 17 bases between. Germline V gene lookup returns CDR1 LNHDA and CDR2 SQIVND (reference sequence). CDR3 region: CASSPSYREGGNTIYF. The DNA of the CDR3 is TGTGCCAGTAGTCCTTCTTACAGGGAGGGTGGAAACACCATATATTTT. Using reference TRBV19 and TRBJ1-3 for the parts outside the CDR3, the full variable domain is DGGITQSPKYLFRKEGQNVTLSCEQNLNHDAMYWYRQDPGQGLRLIYYSQIVNDFQKGDIAEGYSVSREKKESFPLTVTSAQKNPTAFYLCASSPSYREGGNTIYFGEGSWLTVV.

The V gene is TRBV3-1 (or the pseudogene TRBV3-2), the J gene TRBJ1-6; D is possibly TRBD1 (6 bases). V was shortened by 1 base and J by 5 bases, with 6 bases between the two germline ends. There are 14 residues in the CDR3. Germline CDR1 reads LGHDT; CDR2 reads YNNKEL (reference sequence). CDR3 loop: CASSQGTDNSPLHF. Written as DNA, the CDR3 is TGTGCCAGCAGCCAAGGGACAGATAATTCACCCCTCCACTTT.

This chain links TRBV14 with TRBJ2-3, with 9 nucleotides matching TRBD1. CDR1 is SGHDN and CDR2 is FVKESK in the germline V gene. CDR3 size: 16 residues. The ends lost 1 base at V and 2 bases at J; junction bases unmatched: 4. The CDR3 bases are TGTGCCAGCAGCCAAGCACAGGGGGCATCCACAGATACGCAGTATTTT. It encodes CASSQAQGASTDTQYF.

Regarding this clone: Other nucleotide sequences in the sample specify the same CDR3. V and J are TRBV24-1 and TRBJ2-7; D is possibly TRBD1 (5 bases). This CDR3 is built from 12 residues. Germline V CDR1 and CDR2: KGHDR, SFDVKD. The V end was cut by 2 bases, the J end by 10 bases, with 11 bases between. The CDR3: CATSDSQGFQYF. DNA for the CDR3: TGTGCCACCAGTGATTCTCAGGGTTTCCAGTACTTC.

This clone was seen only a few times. CDR3 nucleotide sequence: TGCGCCAGCAGACCCGGGACAGAGAATGAAAAACTGTTTTTT. Protein sequence: CASRPGTENEKLFF. The chain has TRBV5-1 and TRBJ1-4; the match to TRBD1 covers 7 bases. The CDR3 has 14 amino acids. Trimming took 5 bases from V and 5 from J; bases not matched to a gene: 6. Looked up from germline, CDR1 is SGHRS and CDR2 is YFSETQ.

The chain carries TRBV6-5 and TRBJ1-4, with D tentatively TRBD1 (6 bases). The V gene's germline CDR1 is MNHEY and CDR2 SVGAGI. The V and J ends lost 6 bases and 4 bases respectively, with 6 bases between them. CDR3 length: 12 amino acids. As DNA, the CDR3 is TGTGCCAGCAGGGACAGTAATGAAAAACTGTTTTTT. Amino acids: CASRDSNEKLFF.

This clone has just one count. CDR3 in DNA: TGTGCCAGCAGCCTAAGCGGGAGTGGTATTGGGGAGCAGTTCTTC. Protein sequence: CASSLSGSGIGEQFF. This chain uses TRBV7-9 with TRBJ2-1; TRBD2 aligns across 8 bases. This CDR3 has 15 residues. V was pared by 5 bases and J by 10 bases, with 13 bases of the junction left unmatched. Looked up from germline, CDR1 is SEHNR and CDR2 is FQNEAQ (reference sequence).

The CDR3: CASSYTSRETQYF. The DNA for the CDR3 is TGTGCCAGCAGTTACACTAGCCGAGAGACCCAGTACTTC. V is TRBV6-2 or TRBV6-3 and J is TRBJ2-5, with TRBD2 as a possible D gene (6 bases). Germline V gene lookup returns CDR1 MNHEY and CDR2 SVGEGT. This CDR3 comprises 13 residues. V lost 2 bases and J 4 bases, leaving 8 bases between the germline ends.

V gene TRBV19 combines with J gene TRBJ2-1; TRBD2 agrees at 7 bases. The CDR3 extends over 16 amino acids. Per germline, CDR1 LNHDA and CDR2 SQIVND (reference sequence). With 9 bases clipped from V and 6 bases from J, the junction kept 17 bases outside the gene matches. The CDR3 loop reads CASREDRLASINEQFF. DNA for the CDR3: TGTGCCAGCAGAGAGGACCGACTAGCTTCCATCAATGAGCAGTTCTTC.

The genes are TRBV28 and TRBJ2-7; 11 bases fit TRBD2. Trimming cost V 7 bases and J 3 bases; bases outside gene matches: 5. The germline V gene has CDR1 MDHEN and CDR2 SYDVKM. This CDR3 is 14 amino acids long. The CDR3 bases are TGTGCCAGCACCGGGACTAGCGGAAGCTACGAGCAGTACTTC. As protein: CASTGTSGSYEQYF.

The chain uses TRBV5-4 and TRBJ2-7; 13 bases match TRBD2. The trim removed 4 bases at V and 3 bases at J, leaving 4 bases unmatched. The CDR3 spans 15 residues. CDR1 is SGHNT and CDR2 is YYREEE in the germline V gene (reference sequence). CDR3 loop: CASSSGLAGDYEQYF. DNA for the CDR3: TGTGCCAGCAGCAGTGGACTAGCGGGAGACTACGAGCAGTACTTC.

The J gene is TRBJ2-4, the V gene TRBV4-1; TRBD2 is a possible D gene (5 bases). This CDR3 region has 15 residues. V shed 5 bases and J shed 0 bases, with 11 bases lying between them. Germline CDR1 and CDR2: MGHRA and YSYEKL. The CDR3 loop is CASSTYGIAKNIQYF. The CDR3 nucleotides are TGCGCCAGCAGCACCTACGGGATAGCCAAAAACATTCAGTACTTC.

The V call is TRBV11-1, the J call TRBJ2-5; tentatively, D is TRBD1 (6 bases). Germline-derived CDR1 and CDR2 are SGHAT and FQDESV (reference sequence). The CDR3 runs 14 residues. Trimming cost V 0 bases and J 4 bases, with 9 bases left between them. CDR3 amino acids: CASSLAGGVETQYF. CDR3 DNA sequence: TGTGCCAGCAGCTTAGCAGGGGGTGTAGAGACCCAGTACTTC.

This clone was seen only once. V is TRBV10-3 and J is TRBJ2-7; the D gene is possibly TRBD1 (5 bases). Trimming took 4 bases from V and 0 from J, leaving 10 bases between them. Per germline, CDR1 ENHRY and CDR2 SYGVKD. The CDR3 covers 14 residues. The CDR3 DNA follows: TGTGCCATCAGTGTCTGGGGCCGCTCCTACGAGCAGTACTTC. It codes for CAISVWGRSYEQYF.

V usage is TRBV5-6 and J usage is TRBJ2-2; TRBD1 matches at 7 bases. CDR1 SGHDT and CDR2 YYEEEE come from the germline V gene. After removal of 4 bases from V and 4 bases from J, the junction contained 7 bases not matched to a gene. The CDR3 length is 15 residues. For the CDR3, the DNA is TGTGCCAGCAGCGGCGACAGGGCTCGCACCGGGGAGCTGTTTTTT. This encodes CASSGDRARTGELFF.

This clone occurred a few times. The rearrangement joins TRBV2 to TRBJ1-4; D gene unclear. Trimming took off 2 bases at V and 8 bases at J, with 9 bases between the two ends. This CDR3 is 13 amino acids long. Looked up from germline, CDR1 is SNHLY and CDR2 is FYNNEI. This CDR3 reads CASSEFQVEKLFF. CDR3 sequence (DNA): TGTGCCAGCAGTGAATTCCAGGTCGAAAAACTGTTTTTT.